This T cell receptor (beta chain) was identified in a study of graft-versus-host responses after intestinal transplantation. The wider study: Recipients had transplants, and these were multivisceral, liver-intestinal, or isolated intestinal.

On this clone: What it binds is unknown.

General observations from the study: Declining HvG levels early post-transplant were linked to peak circulating GvH clone levels. Within the allografts of patients who had graft-donor T cell macrochimerism, graft-versus-host to host-versus-graft clonal ratios were high.

Generated by immunoSEQ multiplex PCR, the TCRdb table keeps only in-frame clones and is missing some. The repertoire holds about 40,000 clones, roughly 86% seen once, with over 6% in the top ten. V was pared by 1 base and J by 5 bases, with 7 bases of the junction left unmatched. Germline lookup yields CDR1 SGHDN and CDR2 FVKESK. The length of the CDR3 is 15 residues. The material sequenced was PBMCs, taken 267 days after transplant. The chain employs TRBV14 and TRBJ2-5, with TRBD2 identical over 7 bases. This clonotype was sampled from a human patient who received an intestinal transplant, so some T cells may come from the graft donor. In nucleotides, the CDR3 is TGTGCCAGCAGCCAAGTAGCGAGCGGGGTGGAGACCCAGTACTTC. This sequence encodes CASSQVASGVETQYF. Drawing the rest from reference TRBV14 and TRBJ2-5, the complete variable domain is EAGVTQFPSHSVIEKGQTVTLRCDPISGHDNLYWYRRVMGKEIKFLLHFVKESKQDESGMPNNRFLAERTGGTYSTLKVQPAELEDSGVYFCASSQVASGVETQYFGPGTRLLVL.